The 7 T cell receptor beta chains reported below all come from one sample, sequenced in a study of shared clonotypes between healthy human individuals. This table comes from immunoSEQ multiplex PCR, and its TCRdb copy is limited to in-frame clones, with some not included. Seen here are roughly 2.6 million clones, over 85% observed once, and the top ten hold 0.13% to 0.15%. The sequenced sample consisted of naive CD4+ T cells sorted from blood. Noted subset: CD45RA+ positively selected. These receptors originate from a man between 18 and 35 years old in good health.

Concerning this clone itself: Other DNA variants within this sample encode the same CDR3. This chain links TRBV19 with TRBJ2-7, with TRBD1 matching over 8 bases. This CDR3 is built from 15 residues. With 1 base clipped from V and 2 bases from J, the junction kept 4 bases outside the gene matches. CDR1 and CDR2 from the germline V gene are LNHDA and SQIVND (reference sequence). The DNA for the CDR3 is TGTGCCAGTAGTATAGGAGGACAGGGAACCTACGAGCAGTACTTC. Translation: CASSIGGQGTYEQYF.

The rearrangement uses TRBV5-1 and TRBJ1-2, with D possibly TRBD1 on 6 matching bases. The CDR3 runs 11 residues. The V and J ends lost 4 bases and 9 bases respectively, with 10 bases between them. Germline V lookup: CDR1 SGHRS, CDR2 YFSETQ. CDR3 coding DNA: TGCGCCAGCAGCGCGGGACAAAGCTACACCTTC. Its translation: CASSAGQSYTF. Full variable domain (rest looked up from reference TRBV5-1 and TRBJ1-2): KAGVTQTPRYLIKTRGQQVTLSCSPISGHRSVSWYQQTPGQGLQFLFEYFSETQRNKGNFPGRFSGRQFSNSRSEMNVSTLELGDSALYLCASSAGQSYTFGSGTRLTVV.

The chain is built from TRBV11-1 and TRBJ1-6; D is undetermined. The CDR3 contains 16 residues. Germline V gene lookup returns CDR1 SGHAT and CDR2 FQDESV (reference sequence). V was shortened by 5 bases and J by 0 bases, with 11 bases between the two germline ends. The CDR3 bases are TGTGCCAGCAGCGCCGCCGGGGTCTCCTATAATTCACCCCTCCACTTT. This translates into CASSAAGVSYNSPLHF.

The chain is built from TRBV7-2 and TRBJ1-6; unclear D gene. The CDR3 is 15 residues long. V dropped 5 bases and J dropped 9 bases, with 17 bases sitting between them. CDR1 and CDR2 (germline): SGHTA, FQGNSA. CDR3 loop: CASSIRGVEGSPLHF. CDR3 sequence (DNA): TGTGCCAGCAGCATACGCGGGGTGGAAGGTTCACCCCTCCACTTT.

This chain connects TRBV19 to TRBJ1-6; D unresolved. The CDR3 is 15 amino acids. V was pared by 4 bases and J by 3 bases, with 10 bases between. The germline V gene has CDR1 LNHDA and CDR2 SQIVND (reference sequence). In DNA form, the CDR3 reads TGTGCCAGTAGTAAGACATGGGACTATAATTCACCCCTCCACTTT. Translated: CASSKTWDYNSPLHF.

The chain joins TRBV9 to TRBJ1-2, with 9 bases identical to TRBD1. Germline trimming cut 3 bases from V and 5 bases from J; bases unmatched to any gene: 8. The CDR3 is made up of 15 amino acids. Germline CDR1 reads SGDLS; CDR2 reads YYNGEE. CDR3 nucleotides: TGTGCCAGCAGCGGGGGACAGGGAACCTCTTATGGCTACACCTTC. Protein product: CASSGGQGTSYGYTF.

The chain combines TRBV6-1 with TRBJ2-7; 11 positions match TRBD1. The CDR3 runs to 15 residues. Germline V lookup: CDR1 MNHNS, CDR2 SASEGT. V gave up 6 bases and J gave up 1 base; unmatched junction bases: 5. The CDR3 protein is CASSWTGGPSYEQYF. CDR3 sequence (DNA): TGTGCCAGCAGCTGGACAGGGGGCCCATCCTACGAGCAGTACTTC.